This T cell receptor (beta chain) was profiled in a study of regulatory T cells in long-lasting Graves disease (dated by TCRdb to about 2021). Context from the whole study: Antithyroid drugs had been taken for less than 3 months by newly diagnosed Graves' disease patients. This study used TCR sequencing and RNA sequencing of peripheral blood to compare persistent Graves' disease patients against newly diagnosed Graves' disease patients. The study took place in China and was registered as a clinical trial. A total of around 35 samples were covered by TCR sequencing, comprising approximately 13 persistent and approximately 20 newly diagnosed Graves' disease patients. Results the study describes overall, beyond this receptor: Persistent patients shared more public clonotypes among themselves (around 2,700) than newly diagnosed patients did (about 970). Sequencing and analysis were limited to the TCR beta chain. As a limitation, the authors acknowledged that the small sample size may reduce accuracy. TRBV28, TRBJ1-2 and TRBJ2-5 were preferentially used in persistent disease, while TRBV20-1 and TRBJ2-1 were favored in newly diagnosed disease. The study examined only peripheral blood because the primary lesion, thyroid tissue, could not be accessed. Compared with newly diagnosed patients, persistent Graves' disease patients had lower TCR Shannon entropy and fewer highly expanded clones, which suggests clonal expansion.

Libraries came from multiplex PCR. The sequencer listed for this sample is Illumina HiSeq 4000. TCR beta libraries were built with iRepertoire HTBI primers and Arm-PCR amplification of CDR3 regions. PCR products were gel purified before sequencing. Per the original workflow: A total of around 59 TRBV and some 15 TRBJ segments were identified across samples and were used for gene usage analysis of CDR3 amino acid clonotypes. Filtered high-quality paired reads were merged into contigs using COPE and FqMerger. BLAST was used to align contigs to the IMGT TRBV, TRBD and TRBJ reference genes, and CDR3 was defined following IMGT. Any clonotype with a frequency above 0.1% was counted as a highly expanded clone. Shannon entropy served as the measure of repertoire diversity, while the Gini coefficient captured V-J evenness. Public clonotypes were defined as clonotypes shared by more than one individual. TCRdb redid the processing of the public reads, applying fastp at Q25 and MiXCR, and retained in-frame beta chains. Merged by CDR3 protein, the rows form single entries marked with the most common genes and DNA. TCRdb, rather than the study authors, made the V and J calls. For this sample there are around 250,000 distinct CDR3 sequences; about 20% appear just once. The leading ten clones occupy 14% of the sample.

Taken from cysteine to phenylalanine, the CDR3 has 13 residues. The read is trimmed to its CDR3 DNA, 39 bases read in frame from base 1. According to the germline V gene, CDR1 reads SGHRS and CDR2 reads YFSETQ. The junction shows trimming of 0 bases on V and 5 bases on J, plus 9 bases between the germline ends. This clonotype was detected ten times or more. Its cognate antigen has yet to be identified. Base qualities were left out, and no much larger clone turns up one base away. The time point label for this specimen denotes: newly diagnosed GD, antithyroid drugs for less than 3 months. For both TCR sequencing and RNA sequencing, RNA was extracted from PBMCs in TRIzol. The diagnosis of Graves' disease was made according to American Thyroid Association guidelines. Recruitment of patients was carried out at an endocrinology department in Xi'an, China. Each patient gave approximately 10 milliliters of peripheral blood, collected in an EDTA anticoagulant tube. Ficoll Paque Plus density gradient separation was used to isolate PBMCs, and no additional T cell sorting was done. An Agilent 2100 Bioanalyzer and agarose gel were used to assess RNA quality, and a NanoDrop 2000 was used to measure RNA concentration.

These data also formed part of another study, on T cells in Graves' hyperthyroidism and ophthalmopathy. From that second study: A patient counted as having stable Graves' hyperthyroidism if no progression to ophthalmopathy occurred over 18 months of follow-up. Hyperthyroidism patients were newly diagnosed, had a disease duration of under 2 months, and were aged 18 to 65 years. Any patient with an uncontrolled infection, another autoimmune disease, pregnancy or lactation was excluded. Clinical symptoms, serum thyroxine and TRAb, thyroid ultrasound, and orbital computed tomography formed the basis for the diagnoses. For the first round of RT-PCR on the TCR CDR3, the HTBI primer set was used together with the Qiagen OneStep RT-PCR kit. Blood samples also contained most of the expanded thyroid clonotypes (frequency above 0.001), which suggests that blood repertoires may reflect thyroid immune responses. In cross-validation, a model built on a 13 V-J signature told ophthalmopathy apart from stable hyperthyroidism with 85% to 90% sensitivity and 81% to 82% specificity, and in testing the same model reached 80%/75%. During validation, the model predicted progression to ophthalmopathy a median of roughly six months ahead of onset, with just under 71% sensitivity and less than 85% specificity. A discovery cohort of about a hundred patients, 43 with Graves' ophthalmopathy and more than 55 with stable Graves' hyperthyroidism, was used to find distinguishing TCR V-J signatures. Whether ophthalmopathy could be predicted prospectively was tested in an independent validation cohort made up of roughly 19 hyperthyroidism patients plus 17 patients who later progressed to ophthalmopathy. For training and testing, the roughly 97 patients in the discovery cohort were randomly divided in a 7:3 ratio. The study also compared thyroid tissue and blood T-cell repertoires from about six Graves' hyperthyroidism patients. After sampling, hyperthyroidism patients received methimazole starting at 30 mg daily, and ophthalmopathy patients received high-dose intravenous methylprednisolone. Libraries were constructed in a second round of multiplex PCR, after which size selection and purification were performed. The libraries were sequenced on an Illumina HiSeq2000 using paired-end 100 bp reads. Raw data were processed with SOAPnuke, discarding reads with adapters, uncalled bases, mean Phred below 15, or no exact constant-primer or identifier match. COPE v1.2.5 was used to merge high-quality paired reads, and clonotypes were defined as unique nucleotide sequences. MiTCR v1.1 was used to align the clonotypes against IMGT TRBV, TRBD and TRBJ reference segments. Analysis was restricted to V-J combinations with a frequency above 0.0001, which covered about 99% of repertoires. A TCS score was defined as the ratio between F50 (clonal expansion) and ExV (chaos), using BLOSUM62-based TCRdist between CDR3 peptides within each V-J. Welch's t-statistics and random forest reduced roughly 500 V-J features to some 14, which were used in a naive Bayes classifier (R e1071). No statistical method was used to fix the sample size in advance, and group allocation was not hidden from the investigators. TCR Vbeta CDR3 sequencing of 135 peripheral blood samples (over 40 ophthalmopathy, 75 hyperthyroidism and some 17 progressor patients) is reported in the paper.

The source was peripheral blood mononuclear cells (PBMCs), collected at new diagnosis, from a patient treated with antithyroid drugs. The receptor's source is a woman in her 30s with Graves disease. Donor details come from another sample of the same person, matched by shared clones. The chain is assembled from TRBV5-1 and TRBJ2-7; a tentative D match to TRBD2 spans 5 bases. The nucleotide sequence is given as TGCGCCAGCAGCTTGGCTTCCGGGGACGAGCAGTACTTC. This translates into CASSLASGDEQYF.